A single sample is the source of the 26 T cell receptor beta chains below, sequenced in a study of T cell responses to AZD1222 COVID-19 vaccine. Libraries were prepared by immunoSEQ multiplex PCR; TCRdb keeps only in-frame clonotypes and omits some of them. Its table lists some 150,000 clones. The specimen was peripheral blood. The source is an adult in good health.

This chain joins TRBV28 and TRBJ1-2; D gene uncertain. The CDR3 has 14 residues. Trimming left V 1 base short and J 2 bases short, with 8 bases between. CDR1 MDHEN and CDR2 SYDVKM come from the germline V gene. CDR3 in DNA: TGTGCCAGCAGTTTATTCGCCATAAACTATGGCTACACCTTC. Translating gives CASSLFAINYGYTF.

CDR3 coding DNA: TGTGCCAGCAGTGACGGTAATGGCTACACCTTC. Its protein product is CASSDGNGYTF. This rearrangement joins TRBV25-1 to TRBJ1-2, with D uncertain. Trimming stripped 3 bases from V and 6 bases from J, with 5 bases between. Per the germline V gene, CDR1 is MGHDK and CDR2 is SYGVNS. The CDR3 covers 11 residues.

The CDR3 DNA reads as TGTGCCCCAGTGGGGGTACTAGCCAAAAACATTCAGTACTTC. It translates to CAPVGVLAKNIQYF. This chain joins TRBV10-3 and TRBJ2-4, with D perhaps TRBD1 or TRBD2 (5 bases each). The CDR3 consists of 14 residues. In germline, CDR1 is ENHRY, CDR2 SYGVKD. Deletions cut 11 bases from V and 0 bases from J, with 14 bases between.

V usage is TRBV19 and J usage is TRBJ2-3; 7 bases map to TRBD2. Germline values: CDR1 LNHDA, CDR2 SQIVND (reference sequence). Germline trimming cut 3 bases from V and 2 bases from J; bases unmatched to any gene: 11. The length of the CDR3 is 17 residues. The chain's CDR3 is CASSMFSGGGYTDTQYF. CDR3 coding DNA: TGTGCCAGTAGTATGTTCTCTGGCGGGGGATACACAGATACGCAGTATTTT.

The chain is built from TRBV2 and TRBJ1-1; 10 positions match TRBD1. V gave up 8 bases and J gave up 7 bases; unmatched junction bases: 7. Germline V CDR1 and CDR2: SNHLY, FYNNEI. The CDR3 totals 13 residues. The CDR3 loop reads CASSGQGFGEAFF. CDR3 in DNA: TGTGCCAGCTCGGGACAGGGGTTCGGTGAAGCTTTCTTT.

The chain combines TRBV7-9 with TRBJ2-7; D gene unclear. V lost 1 base, J lost 4 bases, and 5 bases lay in between. Germline loops: CDR1 SEHNR, CDR2 FQNEAQ (reference sequence). The CDR3 contains 12 residues. CDR3 bases: TGTGCCAGCAGCTTAGTGGATTACGAGCAGTACTTC. Residues: CASSLVDYEQYF.

V usage is TRBV5-4 and J usage is TRBJ1-1, with a weak D call TRBD1 (5 bases). The CDR3 has 15 residues. V lost 1 base, J lost 5 bases, and 15 bases lay in between. Germline V CDR1 and CDR2: SGHNT, YYREEE (reference sequence). In nucleotides, the CDR3 is TGTGCCAGCAGCTTGCCTTTGGGGGGGAAGACTGAAGCTTTCTTT. Its translation: CASSLPLGGKTEAFF.

This chain uses TRBV11-3 with TRBJ1-2; D is perhaps TRBD1 (6 bases). There are 13 residues in the CDR3. Trimming cost V 5 bases and J 9 bases, with 16 bases left between them. Germline CDR1 is SGHNT and CDR2 is YENEEA. CDR3: CASSPPTGSSYTF. In nucleotides, the CDR3 is TGTGCCAGCAGCCCCCCAACAGGGTCCAGCTACACCTTC.

The chain combines TRBV7-8 with TRBJ1-2; D not certain. Looked up from germline, CDR1 is SGHVS and CDR2 is FQNEAQ. V was clipped by 1 base and J by 4 bases, with 7 bases between them. The CDR3 runs 13 residues. CDR3: CASSLDTIYGYTF. CDR3 sequence (DNA): TGTGCCAGCAGCTTAGACACCATCTATGGCTACACCTTC.

This sequence joins TRBV5-1 and TRBJ1-2, with TRBD1 identical over 9 bases. J gave up 0 bases and V 5 bases, and 11 bases lay outside the gene matches. Germline V gene lookup returns CDR1 SGHRS and CDR2 YFSETQ. CDR3 length: 17 residues. The CDR3 protein is CASRDRGVEGPNYGYTF. The CDR3 DNA sequence: TGCGCCAGCAGAGACAGGGGGGTTGAGGGGCCTAACTATGGCTACACCTTC.

J is TRBJ1-1 and V is TRBV30; TRBD1 matches at 8 bases. Germline V gene lookup returns CDR1 GTSNPN and CDR2 SVGIG (reference sequence). This CDR3 has 12 residues. The V and J ends lost 7 bases and 1 base, in that order; junction bases with no gene match: 2. The CDR3 protein is CAYDRGNTEAFF. CDR3 sequence (DNA): TGTGCCTATGACAGGGGGAACACTGAAGCTTTCTTT.

The chain joins TRBV28 to TRBJ2-3, with TRBD2 matching 9 bases. This CDR3 comprises 17 residues. Germline values: CDR1 MDHEN, CDR2 SYDVKM. Trimming removed 2 bases from V and 2 bases from J; junction bases left unmatched: 8. The CDR3 spells CASSLGLAGTNTDTQYF. The CDR3 nucleotides are TGTGCCAGCAGTTTAGGGCTAGCGGGGACGAACACAGATACGCAGTATTTT.

V usage is TRBV6-5 and J usage is TRBJ1-2; D is possibly TRBD1 (5 bases). This CDR3 region has 13 residues. Trimming removed 6 bases at V and 3 bases at J, with 11 bases between. CDR1 and CDR2 from the germline V gene are MNHEY and SVGAGI. This chain's CDR3 is CASSFDRDYGYTF. DNA for the CDR3: TGTGCCAGCAGCTTCGACAGAGACTATGGCTACACCTTC.

V is TRBV11-2 and J is TRBJ1-1, with a possible D match to TRBD1 (6 bases). CDR1 and CDR2 (germline): SGHAT, FQNNGV. The germline V and J ends were trimmed by 5 bases and 1 base, with 8 bases remaining between them. The CDR3 length is 13 residues. Here the CDR3 reads CASSQQGNTEAFF. CDR3 nucleotides: TGTGCCAGCAGCCAACAGGGGAACACTGAAGCTTTCTTT.

CDR3 sequence reads: CASSLEIAPSETQYF. The CDR3 DNA reads as TGTGCCAGCAGCTTAGAAATTGCCCCCTCGGAGACCCAGTACTTC. The rearrangement links TRBV11-1 to TRBJ2-5; D gene ambiguous. Between the trimmed V and J ends, which lost 1 base and 5 bases, there was a span of 14 bases. The CDR3 runs to 15 residues. Per the germline V gene, CDR1 is SGHAT and CDR2 is FQDESV (reference sequence). The variable domain in full, completed from reference TRBV11-1 and TRBJ2-5, reads EAEVAQSPRYKITEKSQAVAFWCDPISGHATLYWYRQILGQGPELLVQFQDESVVDDSQLPKDRFSAERLKGVDSTLKIQPAELGDSAMYLCASSLEIAPSETQYFGPGTRLLVL.

The chain couples TRBV18 to TRBJ1-3, with 7 nucleotides matching TRBD1. V lost 6 bases, J lost 0 bases, and 14 bases stayed unmatched. Germline values: CDR1 KGHSH, CDR2 LQKENI. This CDR3 is 18 amino acids long. CDR3 sequence: CASSPQGGNLHSGNTIYF. For the CDR3, the DNA is TGTGCCAGCTCGCCCCAGGGGGGCAACCTACACTCTGGAAACACCATATATTTT.

The rearrangement uses TRBV7-8 and TRBJ1-5; weak D call: TRBD1 (5 bases). The CDR3 has 17 amino acids. V lost 4 bases to trimming and J lost 3 bases, with 19 bases between them. CDR1 and CDR2 from the germline V gene are SGHVS and FQNEAQ. As DNA, the CDR3 is TGTGCCAGCAGCTCTAACGAGAGGGGACTAGACAATCAGCCCCAGCATTTT. Translated, it gives CASSSNERGLDNQPQHF. The full variable domain, its missing parts supplied by reference TRBV7-8 and TRBJ1-5, is GAGVSQSPRYKVAKRGQDVALRCDPISGHVSLFWYQQALGQGPEFLTYFQNEAQLDKSGLPSDRFFAERPEGSVSTLKIQRTQQEDSAVYLCASSSNERGLDNQPQHFGDGTRLSIL.

The V and J genes are TRBV4-1 and TRBJ2-1; possible D gene TRBD1, 5 bases. Germline V gene data show CDR1 as MGHRA and CDR2 as YSYEKL. The length of the CDR3 is 13 residues. V lost 3 bases, J lost 7 bases, and 10 bases lay in between. The CDR3 sequence is CASSQGPGNEQFF. For the CDR3, the DNA is TGCGCCAGCAGCCAGGGGCCAGGTAATGAGCAGTTCTTC.

The chain uses TRBV6-4 and TRBJ2-7; a possible D gene is TRBD2 (7 bases). The CDR3 is 15 amino acids. Germline CDR1 is MRHNA and CDR2 is SNTAGT. V lost 3 bases and J 3 bases, leaving 15 bases between the germline ends. CDR3 sequence: CASSERGGGNYEQYF. CDR3 DNA sequence: TGTGCCAGCAGTGAAAGGGGGGGCGGGAACTACGAGCAGTACTTC.

V usage is TRBV30 and J usage is TRBJ1-1; 7 bases are shared with TRBD1. The CDR3 runs to 13 residues. Germline V gives CDR1 GTSNPN, CDR2 SVGIG (reference sequence). V dropped 3 bases and J dropped 10; count of bases not matched to a gene: 11. DNA of the CDR3: TGTGCCTGGAGCCGGGGGACAGTCTTTCCAGCTTTCTTT. It specifies CAWSRGTVFPAFF. Using reference TRBV30 and TRBJ1-1 for the parts outside the CDR3, the full variable domain is SQTIHQWPATLVQPVGSPLSLECTVEGTSNPNLYWYRQAAGRGLQLLFYSVGIGQISSEVPQNLSASRPQDRQFILSSKKLLLSDSGFYLCAWSRGTVFPAFFGQGTRLTVV.

The chain uses TRBV28 and TRBJ1-3, with D maybe TRBD1 (6 bases). Germline V gives CDR1 MDHEN, CDR2 SYDVKM. V dropped 3 bases and J dropped 3 bases, with 21 bases sitting between them. The CDR3 spans 18 residues. The CDR3 here is CASSLAWLGGYGGNTIYF. The CDR3 DNA sequence: TGTGCCAGCAGTTTGGCTTGGCTAGGGGGATACGGTGGAAACACCATATATTTT.

The chain couples TRBV3-1 (or the pseudogene TRBV3-2) to TRBJ2-2, with TRBD2 matching 7 bases. Unmatched junction bases numbered 1, after V lost 2 bases and J lost 1 base. The CDR3 sequence is 15 residues long. The germline CDR1 and CDR2 sequences are LGHDT and YNNKEL (reference sequence). CDR3 coding DNA: TGTGCCAGCAGCCAACTAGCGGTGAACACCGGGGAGCTGTTTTTT. Translating gives CASSQLAVNTGELFF.

The chain has TRBV11-3 and TRBJ2-7; D is unresolved. This CDR3 is 14 amino acids long. V was cut by 1 base and J by 0 bases, with 7 bases left in between. The germline gives CDR1 SGHNT, CDR2 YENEEA. The CDR3 nucleotides read TGTGCCAGCAGCTTAGTCATTGGCTCCTACGAGCAGTACTTC. This sequence encodes CASSLVIGSYEQYF.

This chain links TRBV11-1 with TRBJ1-1; D is uncertain. V lost 5 bases to trimming and J lost 8 bases, with 15 bases between them. The CDR3 contains 13 residues. Germline CDR1 SGHAT, CDR2 FQDESV (reference sequence). The CDR3 DNA reads as TGTGCCAGCAGCCCCCCCGGAGTGCAGGAAGCTTTCTTT. Its protein is CASSPPGVQEAFF.

This chain links TRBV6-1 with TRBJ1-2; possibly TRBD1 for D (5 bases). The CDR3 length is 14 residues. The germline CDR1 and CDR2 sequences are MNHNS and SASEGT. V lost 1 base, J lost 5 bases, and 11 bases lay in between. In DNA, the CDR3 is TGTGCCAGCAGTGAAGGGGGCCGTATGTATGGCTACACCTTC. Amino acid sequence: CASSEGGRMYGYTF.

The chain links TRBV1 to TRBJ1-1; the table's D call TRBD1 went unverified against the DNA. TRBV1 is designated a pseudogene. The CDR3 contains 16 residues. The CDR3 bases are TGCACCAGCAGCGGCCCCGGGTCCGAAGGGGACACTGAAGCTTTCTTT. Encoded protein: CTSSGPGSEGDTEAFF.